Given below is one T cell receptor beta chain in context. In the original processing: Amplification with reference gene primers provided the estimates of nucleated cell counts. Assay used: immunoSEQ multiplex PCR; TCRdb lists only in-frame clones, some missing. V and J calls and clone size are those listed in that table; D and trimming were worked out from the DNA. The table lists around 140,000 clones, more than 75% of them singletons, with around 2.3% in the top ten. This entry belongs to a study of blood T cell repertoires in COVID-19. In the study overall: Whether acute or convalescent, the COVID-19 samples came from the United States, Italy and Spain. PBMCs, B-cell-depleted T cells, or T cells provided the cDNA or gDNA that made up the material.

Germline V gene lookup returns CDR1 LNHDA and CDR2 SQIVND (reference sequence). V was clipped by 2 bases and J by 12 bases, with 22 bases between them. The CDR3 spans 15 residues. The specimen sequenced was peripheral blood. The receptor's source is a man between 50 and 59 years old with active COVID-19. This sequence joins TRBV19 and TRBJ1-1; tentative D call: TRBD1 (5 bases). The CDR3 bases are TGTGCCAGTAGTATACGAGTGAGAATAGGCAGGGCAACTTTCTTT. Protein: CASSIRVRIGRATFF.